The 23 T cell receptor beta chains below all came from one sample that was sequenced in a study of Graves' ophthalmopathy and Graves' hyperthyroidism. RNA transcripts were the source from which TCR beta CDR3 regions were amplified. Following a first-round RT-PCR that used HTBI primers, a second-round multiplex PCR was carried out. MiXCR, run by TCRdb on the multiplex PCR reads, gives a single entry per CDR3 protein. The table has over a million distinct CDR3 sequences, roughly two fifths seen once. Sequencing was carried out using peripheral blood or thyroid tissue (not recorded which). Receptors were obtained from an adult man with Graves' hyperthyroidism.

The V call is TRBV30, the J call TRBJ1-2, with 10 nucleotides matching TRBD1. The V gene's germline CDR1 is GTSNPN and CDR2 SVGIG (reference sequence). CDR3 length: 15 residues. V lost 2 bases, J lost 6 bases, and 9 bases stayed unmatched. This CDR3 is CAWSTGQGFSHGYTF. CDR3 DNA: TGTGCCTGGAGTACGGGACAGGGGTTTTCTCATGGCTACACCTTC. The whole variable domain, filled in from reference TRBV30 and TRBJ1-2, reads SQTIHQWPATLVQPVGSPLSLECTVEGTSNPNLYWYRQAAGRGLQLLFYSVGIGQISSEVPQNLSASRPQDRQFILSSKKLLLSDSGFYLCAWSTGQGFSHGYTFGSGTRLTVV.

The CDR3 DNA follows: TGCAGCGTTTGGGGGACGAACACCGGGGAGCTGTTTTTT. Translation gives CSVWGTNTGELFF. The chain is built from TRBV29-1 and TRBJ2-2; D may correspond to TRBD1 or TRBD2 (5 bases each). The CDR3 is 13 amino acids. The germline CDR1 and CDR2 sequences are SQVTM and ANQGSEA. V lost 5 bases to trimming and J lost 0 bases, with 7 bases between them.

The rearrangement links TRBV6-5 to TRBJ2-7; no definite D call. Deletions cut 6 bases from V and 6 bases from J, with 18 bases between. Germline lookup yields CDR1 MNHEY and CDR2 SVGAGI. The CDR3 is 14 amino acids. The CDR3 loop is CASRIDPASTEQYF. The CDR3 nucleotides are TGTGCCAGCAGAATTGATCCCGCTTCGACCGAGCAGTACTTC.

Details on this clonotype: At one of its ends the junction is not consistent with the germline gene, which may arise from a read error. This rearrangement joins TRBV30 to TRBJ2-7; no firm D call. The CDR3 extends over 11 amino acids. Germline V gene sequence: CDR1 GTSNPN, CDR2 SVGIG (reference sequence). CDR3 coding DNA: TGTACCTGGAGTGTCTCCTACGAGCAGTACTTC. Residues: CTWSVSYEQYF.

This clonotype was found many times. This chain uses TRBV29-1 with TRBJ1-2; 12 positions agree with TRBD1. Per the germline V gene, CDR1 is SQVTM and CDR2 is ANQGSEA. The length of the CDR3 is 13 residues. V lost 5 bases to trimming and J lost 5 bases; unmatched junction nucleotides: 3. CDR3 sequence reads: CSVKGQGAYGYTF. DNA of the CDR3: TGCAGCGTTAAGGGACAGGGGGCGTATGGCTACACCTTC.

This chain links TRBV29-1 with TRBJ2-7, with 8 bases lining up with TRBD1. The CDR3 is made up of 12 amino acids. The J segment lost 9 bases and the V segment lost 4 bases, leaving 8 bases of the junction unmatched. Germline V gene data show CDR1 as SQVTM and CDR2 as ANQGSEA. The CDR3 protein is CSVVDREDTQYF. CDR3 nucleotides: TGCAGCGTTGTGGACAGGGAGGATACGCAGTACTTC.

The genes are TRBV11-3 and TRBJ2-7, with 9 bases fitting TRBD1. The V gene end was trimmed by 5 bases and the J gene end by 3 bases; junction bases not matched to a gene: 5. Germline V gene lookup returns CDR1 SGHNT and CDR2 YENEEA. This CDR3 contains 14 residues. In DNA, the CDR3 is TGTGCCAGCAGCAACAGGGGGCTGGACTACGAGCAGTACTTC. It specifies CASSNRGLDYEQYF.

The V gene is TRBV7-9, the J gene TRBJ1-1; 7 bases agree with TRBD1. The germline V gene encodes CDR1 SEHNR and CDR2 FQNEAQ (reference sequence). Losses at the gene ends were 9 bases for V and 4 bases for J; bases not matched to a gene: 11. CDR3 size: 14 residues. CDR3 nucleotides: TGTGCCAGACCCTTCGACAGGGATGGCACTGAAGCTTTCTTT. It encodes CARPFDRDGTEAFF.

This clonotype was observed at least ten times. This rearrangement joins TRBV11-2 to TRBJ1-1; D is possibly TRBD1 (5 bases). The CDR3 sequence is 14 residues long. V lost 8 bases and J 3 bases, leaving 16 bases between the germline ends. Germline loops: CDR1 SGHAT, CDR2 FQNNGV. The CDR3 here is CASDAGSSDTEAFF. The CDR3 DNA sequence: TGTGCCAGCGACGCAGGGAGTTCGGACACTGAAGCTTTCTTT.

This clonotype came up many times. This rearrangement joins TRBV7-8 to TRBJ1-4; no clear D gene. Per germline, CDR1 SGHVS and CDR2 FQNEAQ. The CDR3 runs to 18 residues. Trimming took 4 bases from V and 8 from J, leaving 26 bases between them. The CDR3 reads CASSYKAIGSINREKLFF. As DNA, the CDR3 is TGTGCCAGCAGCTACAAAGCGATCGGGTCGATTAATAGGGAAAAACTGTTTTTT.

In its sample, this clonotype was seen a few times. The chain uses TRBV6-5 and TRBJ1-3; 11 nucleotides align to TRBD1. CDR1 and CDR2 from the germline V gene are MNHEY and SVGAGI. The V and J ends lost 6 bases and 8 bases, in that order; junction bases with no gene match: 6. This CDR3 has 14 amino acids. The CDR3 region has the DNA TGTGCCAGCAGCCGGGACAGGGGGTGGGACACCATATATTTT. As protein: CASSRDRGWDTIYF.

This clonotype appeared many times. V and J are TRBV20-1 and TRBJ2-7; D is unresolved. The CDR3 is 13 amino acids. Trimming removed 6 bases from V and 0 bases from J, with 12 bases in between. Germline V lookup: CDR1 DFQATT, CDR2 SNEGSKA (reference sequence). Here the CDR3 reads CSARNIHSYEQYF. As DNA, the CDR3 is TGCAGTGCGCGGAACATCCACTCCTACGAGCAGTACTTC.

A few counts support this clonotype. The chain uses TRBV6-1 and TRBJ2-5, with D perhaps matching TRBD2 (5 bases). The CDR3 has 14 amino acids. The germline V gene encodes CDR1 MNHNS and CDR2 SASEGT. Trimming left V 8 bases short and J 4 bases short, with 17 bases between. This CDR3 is CASSRGFRGETQYF. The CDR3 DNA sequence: TGTGCCAGCTCAAGAGGATTTCGGGGAGAGACCCAGTACTTC.

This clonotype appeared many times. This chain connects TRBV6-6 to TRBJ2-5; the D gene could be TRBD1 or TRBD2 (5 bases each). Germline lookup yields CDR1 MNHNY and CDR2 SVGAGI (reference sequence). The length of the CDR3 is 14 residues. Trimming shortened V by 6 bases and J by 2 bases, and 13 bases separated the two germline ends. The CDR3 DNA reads TGTGCCAGCAGGAAAGGGACCCTACAAGAGACCCAGTACTTC. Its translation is CASRKGTLQETQYF.

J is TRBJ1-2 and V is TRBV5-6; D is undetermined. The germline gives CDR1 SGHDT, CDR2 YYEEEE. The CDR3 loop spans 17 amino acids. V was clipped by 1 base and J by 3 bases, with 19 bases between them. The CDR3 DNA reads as TGTGCCAGCAGCTTGTTACCCCGGGCTGGTGGTGACTATGGCTACACCTTC. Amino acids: CASSLLPRAGGDYGYTF.

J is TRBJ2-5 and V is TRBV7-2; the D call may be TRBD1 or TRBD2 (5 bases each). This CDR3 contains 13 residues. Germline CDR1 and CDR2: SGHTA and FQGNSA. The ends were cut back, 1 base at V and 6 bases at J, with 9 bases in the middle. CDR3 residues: CASSLEGDQTQYF. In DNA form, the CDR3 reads TGTGCCAGCAGCTTAGAAGGGGACCAGACCCAGTACTTC. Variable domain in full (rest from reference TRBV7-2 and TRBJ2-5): GAGVSQSPSNKVTEKGKDVELRCDPISGHTALYWYRQSLGQGLEFLIYFQGNSAPDKSGLPSDRFSAERTGGSVSTLTIQRTQQEDSAVYLCASSLEGDQTQYFGPGTRLLVL.

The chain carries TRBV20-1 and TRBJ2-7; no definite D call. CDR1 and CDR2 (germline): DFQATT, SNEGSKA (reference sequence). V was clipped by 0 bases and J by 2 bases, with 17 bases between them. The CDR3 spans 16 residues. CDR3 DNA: TGCAGTGCTAGAGATTCCCGGCAGCCGTTTACCTACGAGCAGTACTTC. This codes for CSARDSRQPFTYEQYF.

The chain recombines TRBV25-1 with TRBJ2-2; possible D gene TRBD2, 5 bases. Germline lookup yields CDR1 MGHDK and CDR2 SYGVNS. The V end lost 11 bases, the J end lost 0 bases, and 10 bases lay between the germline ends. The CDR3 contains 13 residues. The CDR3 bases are TGTGCCTCCCTCGGGGCGAACACCGGGGAGCTGTTTTTT. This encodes CASLGANTGELFF.

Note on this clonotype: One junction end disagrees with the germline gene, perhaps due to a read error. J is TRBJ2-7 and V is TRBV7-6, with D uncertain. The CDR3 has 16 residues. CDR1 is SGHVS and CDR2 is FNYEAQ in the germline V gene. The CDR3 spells CASSEGGRRPTYEQCF. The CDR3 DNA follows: TGTGCCAGCAGTGAAGGTGGACGCCGACCCACCTACGAGCAGTGCTTC.

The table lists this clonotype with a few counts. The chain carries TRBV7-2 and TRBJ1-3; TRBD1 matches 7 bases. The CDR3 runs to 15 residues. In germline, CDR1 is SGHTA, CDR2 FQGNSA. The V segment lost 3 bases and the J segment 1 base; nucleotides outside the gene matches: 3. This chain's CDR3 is CASSFPTGSGNTIYF. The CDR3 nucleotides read TGTGCCAGCAGCTTCCCGACAGGGTCTGGAAACACCATATATTTT.

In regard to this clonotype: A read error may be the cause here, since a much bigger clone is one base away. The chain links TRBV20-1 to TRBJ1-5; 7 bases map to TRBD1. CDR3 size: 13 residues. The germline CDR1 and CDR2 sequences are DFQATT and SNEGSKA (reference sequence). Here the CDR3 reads CSAVDRSNQPHHF. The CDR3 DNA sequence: TGCAGTGCCGTGGACAGGAGCAATCAGCCCCATCATTTT.

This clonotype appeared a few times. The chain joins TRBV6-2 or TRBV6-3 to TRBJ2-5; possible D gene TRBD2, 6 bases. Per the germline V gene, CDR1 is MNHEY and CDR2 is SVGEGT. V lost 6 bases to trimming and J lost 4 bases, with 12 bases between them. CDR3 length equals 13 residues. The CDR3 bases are TGTGCCAGCAGGGGCGGGAATCGAGAGACCCAGTACTTC. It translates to CASRGGNRETQYF.

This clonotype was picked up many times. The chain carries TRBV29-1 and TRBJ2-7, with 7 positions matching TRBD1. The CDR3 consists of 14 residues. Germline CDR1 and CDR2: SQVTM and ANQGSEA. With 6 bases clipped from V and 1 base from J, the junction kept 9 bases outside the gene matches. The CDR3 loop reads CSVVPGQRSYEQYF. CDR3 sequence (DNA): TGCAGCGTGGTGCCGGGACAGCGATCCTACGAGCAGTACTTC.